This T cell receptor (beta chain) was identified during a study of early T cells in non-severe SARS-CoV-2 infection. About the study: RNA in bulk from unsorted whole blood was sequenced, and chains were unpaired.

This CDR3 is built from 15 residues. Germline CDR1 and CDR2: SGHRS and YFSETQ. V lost 3 bases, J lost 4 bases, and 16 bases lay in between. One entry per CDR3 protein, called by TCRdb with MiXCR from the 5' RACE reads. The sample has roughly 68,000 distinct CDR3 sequences; around 4.7% are singletons. The TCR comes from an adult who was a healthcare worker with PCR-confirmed SARS-CoV-2 infection or an uninfected control (not recorded which). The sequencing sample was made of whole blood. The chain joins TRBV5-1 to TRBJ1-1; D uncertain. This CDR3 reads CASSSPTSGFTEAFF. The CDR3, as DNA: TGCGCCAGCAGCTCGCCAACCTCGGGGTTCACTGAAGCTTTCTTT.